The rows below give T cell receptor beta chains drawn from one sample of a study of blood T cell repertoires in COVID-19. The repertoire was sequenced with immunoSEQ multiplex PCR; TCRdb's copy has only in-frame clones and lacks some. This table holds fewer than 400,000 clones, more than 75% found once. The sequenced material came from PBMCs or T cells enriched from blood (not recorded which). The receptor set was obtained from a woman aged 45-59 years who had recovered from COVID-19. Each CDR3 is given with its conserved first and last residue. Fields, in order: J gene, V gene, clone size, D gene, CDR3 DNA, CDR3 protein. A D gene is named only where the DNA matches it firmly. The size of a clone is reported for some rows only, either as once, few or many, or as a class for expanded clones.

j_gene: TRBJ2-5; v_gene: TRBV5-1; abundance: once; d_gene: -; CDR3nt: TGCGCCAGCAGCTTGAGTCCCAATAGCCAAGAGACCCAGTACTTC; CDR3aa: CASSLSPNSQETQYF
j_gene: TRBJ1-2; v_gene: TRBV7-2; abundance: -; d_gene: -; CDR3nt: TGTGCCAGCAGCCAACAGGAAAACTATGGCTACACCTTC; CDR3aa: CASSQQENYGYTF
j_gene: TRBJ1-1; v_gene: TRBV18; abundance: -; d_gene: -; CDR3nt: TGTGCCAGCTCACCAGATCCCTCGAGAGATATGAACACTGAAGCTTTCTTT; CDR3aa: CASSPDPSRDMNTEAFF
j_gene: TRBJ1-6; v_gene: TRBV6-5; abundance: few; d_gene: -; CDR3nt: TGTGCCAGCAGTTATTCGTATTCACCCCTCCACTTT; CDR3aa: CASSYSYSPLHF
j_gene: TRBJ1-4; v_gene: TRBV9; abundance: once; d_gene: -; CDR3nt: TGTGCCAGCAGCGTAGTTAGTAGTAATGAAAAACTGTTTTTT; CDR3aa: CASSVVSSNEKLFF
j_gene: TRBJ1-2; v_gene: TRBV2; abundance: -; d_gene: -; CDR3nt: TGTGCCAGCAGTGAACTTGGAGTGAACCTTGCAGGGCAGGGCTACACCTTC; CDR3aa: CASSELGVNLAGQGYTF
j_gene: TRBJ2-3; v_gene: TRBV7-2; abundance: -; d_gene: TRBD2; CDR3nt: TGTGCCAGCAGCTTAGCAGCGGGGCCCACAGATACGCAGTATTTT; CDR3aa: CASSLAAGPTDTQYF
j_gene: TRBJ1-1; v_gene: TRBV4-1; abundance: once; d_gene: -; CDR3nt: TGCGCCAGCAGCCATACTAACTTAGCGAACACTGAAGCTTTCTTT; CDR3aa: CASSHTNLANTEAFF
j_gene: TRBJ2-1; v_gene: TRBV7-9; abundance: -; d_gene: -; CDR3nt: TGTGCCAGCAGCTTAGGTGTGACAGCCTACAATGAGCAGTTCTTC; CDR3aa: CASSLGVTAYNEQFF
j_gene: TRBJ2-7; v_gene: TRBV7-9; abundance: -; d_gene: -; CDR3nt: TGTGCCAGCAGCTTAGGCGGGACCTCCTACGAGCAGTACTTC; CDR3aa: CASSLGGTSYEQYF
j_gene: TRBJ2-3; v_gene: TRBV3-1/TRBV3-2; abundance: -; d_gene: -; CDR3nt: TGTGCCAGCAGCCAAGAACCAGTTGCAGATACGCAGTATTTT; CDR3aa: CASSQEPVADTQYF
j_gene: TRBJ1-1; v_gene: TRBV19; abundance: -; d_gene: -; CDR3nt: TGTGCCAGTAGTATTTCCTCGGGGAACACTGAAGCTTTCTTT; CDR3aa: CASSISSGNTEAFF
j_gene: TRBJ2-3; v_gene: TRBV23-1; abundance: few; d_gene: -; CDR3nt: TGCGCCAGCAAATTCCAATGGAGGTTCTGCACAGATACGCAGTATTTT; CDR3aa: CASKFQWRFCTDTQYF
j_gene: TRBJ1-5; v_gene: TRBV27; abundance: -; d_gene: -; CDR3nt: TGTGCCAGCAGTTTAGGGGCCCCCGTACACAATCAGCCCCAGCATTTT; CDR3aa: CASSLGAPVHNQPQHF
j_gene: TRBJ1-6; v_gene: TRBV3-1/TRBV3-2; abundance: -; d_gene: -; CDR3nt: TGTGCCAGCAGCCTCCTCGGCGGCGGATATAATTCACCCCTCCACTTT; CDR3aa: CASSLLGGGYNSPLHF
j_gene: TRBJ2-1; v_gene: TRBV6-1; abundance: -; d_gene: TRBD2; CDR3nt: TGTGCCAGCAGTGACCAGCGGGGGCCTTCCTACAATGAGCAGTTCTTC; CDR3aa: CASSDQRGPSYNEQFF
j_gene: TRBJ1-5; v_gene: TRBV4-1; abundance: -; d_gene: -; CDR3nt: TGCGCCAGCAGCCAAGGAGTTGGCAATCAGCCCCAGCATTTT; CDR3aa: CASSQGVGNQPQHF
j_gene: TRBJ1-5; v_gene: TRBV27; abundance: -; d_gene: -; CDR3nt: TGTGCCAGCAGTTTCAGGCAGAATCAGCCCCAGCATTTT; CDR3aa: CASSFRQNQPQHF
j_gene: TRBJ1-4; v_gene: TRBV27; abundance: -; d_gene: -; CDR3nt: TGTGCCAGCAGTGTCTCAGTTACAACTAATGAAAAACTGTTTTTT; CDR3aa: CASSVSVTTNEKLFF
j_gene: TRBJ1-4; v_gene: TRBV6-5; abundance: -; d_gene: -; CDR3nt: TGTGCCAGCAGCCAAGGGGGAACTAATGAAAAACTGTTTTTT; CDR3aa: CASSQGGTNEKLFF
j_gene: TRBJ1-4; v_gene: TRBV5-1; abundance: -; d_gene: TRBD1; CDR3nt: TGCGCCAGCAGGGAGCAGGGGGCAACTAATGAAAAACTGTTTTTT; CDR3aa: CASREQGATNEKLFF
j_gene: TRBJ1-1; v_gene: TRBV5-6; abundance: few; d_gene: -; CDR3nt: TGTGCCAGCAGCTTGGAGGGGCGCACTGAAGCTTTCTTT; CDR3aa: CASSLEGRTEAFF
j_gene: TRBJ1-1; v_gene: TRBV6-1; abundance: -; d_gene: -; CDR3nt: TGTGCCAGCAGTGAAGCAAGTTGGCTGGGGGCGATGACGGGATCTTTCTTT; CDR3aa: CASSEASWLGAMTGSFF
j_gene: TRBJ1-2; v_gene: TRBV7-2; abundance: -; d_gene: -; CDR3nt: TGTGCCAGCAGCTTAGCGCTTTTCCGGGACCTCACGCGGGGTGGCTACACCTTC; CDR3aa: CASSLALFRDLTRGGYTF
j_gene: TRBJ1-5; v_gene: TRBV19; abundance: -; d_gene: -; CDR3nt: TGTGCCAGTAGTCAGGGAAATCAGCCCCAGCATTTT; CDR3aa: CASSQGNQPQHF
j_gene: TRBJ1-5; v_gene: TRBV27; abundance: -; d_gene: TRBD1; CDR3nt: TGTGCCAGCAGTTTGGAGGGGGCACGGCAGCCCCAGCATTTT; CDR3aa: CASSLEGARQPQHF
j_gene: TRBJ1-6; v_gene: TRBV28; abundance: -; d_gene: -; CDR3nt: TGTGCCAGCAGCTCTCTTGGGTATGGGGCGATGTCCTATAATTCACCCCTCCACTTT; CDR3aa: CASSSLGYGAMSYNSPLHF
j_gene: TRBJ1-1; v_gene: TRBV5-1; abundance: -; d_gene: -; CDR3nt: TGCGCCAGCAGCTTGGCCTTGGACAGCTCTGAAGCTTTCTTT; CDR3aa: CASSLALDSSEAFF
j_gene: TRBJ1-2; v_gene: TRBV3-1/TRBV3-2; abundance: -; d_gene: -; CDR3nt: TGTGCCAGCAGCCAAGATTCACAGACCCGCTATGGCTACACCTTC; CDR3aa: CASSQDSQTRYGYTF
j_gene: TRBJ1-3; v_gene: TRBV6-5; abundance: -; d_gene: -; CDR3nt: TGTGCCAGCCTATCAGGGCTTTCTGGAAACACCATATATTTT; CDR3aa: CASLSGLSGNTIYF
j_gene: TRBJ1-1; v_gene: TRBV9; abundance: -; d_gene: -; CDR3nt: TGTGCCAGCAGCGTAGGACCAGGCACTGAAGCTTTCTTT; CDR3aa: CASSVGPGTEAFF
j_gene: TRBJ1-5; v_gene: TRBV2; abundance: -; d_gene: TRBD1; CDR3nt: TGTGCCAGCAGTGAGGACAGGGGCGATCAGCCCCAGCATTTT; CDR3aa: CASSEDRGDQPQHF
j_gene: TRBJ2-5; v_gene: TRBV7-2; abundance: -; d_gene: TRBD1; CDR3nt: TGTGCCAGCAGCTTTGACAGGGTGAGGGAAGAGACCCAGTACTTC; CDR3aa: CASSFDRVREETQYF
j_gene: TRBJ2-1; v_gene: TRBV10-3; abundance: -; d_gene: -; CDR3nt: TGTGCCATCAGTGAGGGTTCGAGGGGGATGGGGGATGAGCAGTTCTTC; CDR3aa: CAISEGSRGMGDEQFF
j_gene: TRBJ1-6; v_gene: TRBV30; abundance: -; d_gene: TRBD1; CDR3nt: TGTGCCTGGAGTTCGGGACAGGGAGTTTCACCCCTCCACTTT; CDR3aa: CAWSSGQGVSPLHF
j_gene: TRBJ1-4; v_gene: TRBV2; abundance: -; d_gene: -; CDR3nt: TGTGCCAGCAAAAGACAGGCAACTAATGAAAAACTGTTTTTT; CDR3aa: CASKRQATNEKLFF
j_gene: TRBJ1-1; v_gene: TRBV6-5; abundance: -; d_gene: -; CDR3nt: TGTGCCAGCAGTTACTTCCCAGGGAACACTGAAGCTTTCTTT; CDR3aa: CASSYFPGNTEAFF
j_gene: TRBJ2-3; v_gene: TRBV7-9; abundance: -; d_gene: TRBD2; CDR3nt: TGTGCCAGCAGCTTAGTTCTGAGCGGGGGGCGAGATACGCAGTATTTT; CDR3aa: CASSLVLSGGRDTQYF